The table lists the clone carrying this T cell receptor beta chain with a few counts. These data belong to a study of blood T cell repertoires in COVID-19. The wider study: PBMCs, B-cell-depleted T cells, or T cells provided the cDNA or gDNA that made up the material.

The repertoire was sequenced with immunoSEQ multiplex PCR; TCRdb's copy has only in-frame clones and lacks some. The sample yields roughly 69,000 clones, roughly 80% seen once. Trimming removed 3 bases from V and 9 bases from J; junction bases left unmatched: 8. The germline V gene has CDR1 SGHTA and CDR2 FQGNSA. The CDR3 is 15 residues long. The sample comprised PBMCs or T cells enriched from blood (not recorded which). The V gene is TRBV7-2, the J gene TRBJ2-1, with TRBD2 matching over 10 bases. The TCR sequence derives from a woman aged 40 to 50 with acute COVID-19. CDR3 DNA sequence: TGTGCCAGCAGCTTGAGGCTAGCGGGGGCTGGTGAGCAGTTCTTC. It specifies CASSLRLAGAGEQFF.